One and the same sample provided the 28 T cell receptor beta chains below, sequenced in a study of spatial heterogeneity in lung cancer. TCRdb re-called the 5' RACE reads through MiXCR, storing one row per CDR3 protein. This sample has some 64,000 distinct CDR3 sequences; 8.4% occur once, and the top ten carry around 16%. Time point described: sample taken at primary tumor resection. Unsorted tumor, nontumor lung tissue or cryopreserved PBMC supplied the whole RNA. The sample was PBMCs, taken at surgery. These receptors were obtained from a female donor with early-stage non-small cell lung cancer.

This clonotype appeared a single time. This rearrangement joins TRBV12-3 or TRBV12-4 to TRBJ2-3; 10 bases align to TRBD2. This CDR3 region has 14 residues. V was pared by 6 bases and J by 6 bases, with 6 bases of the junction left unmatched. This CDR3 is CASRLAGSRDTQYF. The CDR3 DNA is TGTGCCAGCAGACTAGCGGGGAGCAGGGATACGCAGTATTTT.

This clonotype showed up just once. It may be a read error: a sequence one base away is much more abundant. For the CDR3, the DNA is TGCAGTGCTCCCGACGGATACACTGAAGCTTTCTTT. Residues: CSAPDGYTEAFF. The chain uses TRBV20-1 and TRBJ1-1; no clear D. The length of the CDR3 is 12 residues. CDR1 and CDR2 from the germline V gene are DFQATT and SNEGSKA (reference sequence). The germline V and J ends were trimmed by 5 bases and 3 bases, with 10 bases remaining between them.

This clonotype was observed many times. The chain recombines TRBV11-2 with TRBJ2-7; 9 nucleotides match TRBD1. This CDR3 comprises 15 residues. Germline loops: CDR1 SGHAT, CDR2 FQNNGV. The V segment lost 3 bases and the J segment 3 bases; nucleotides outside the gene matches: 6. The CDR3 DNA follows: TGTGCCAGCAGCTTGGACTGGACAGGGGACTACGAGCAGTACTTC. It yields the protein CASSLDWTGDYEQYF.

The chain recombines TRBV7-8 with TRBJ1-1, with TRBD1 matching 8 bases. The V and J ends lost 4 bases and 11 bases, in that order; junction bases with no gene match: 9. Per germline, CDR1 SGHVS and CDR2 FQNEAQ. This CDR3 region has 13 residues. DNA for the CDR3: TGTGCCAGCAGCTACCCAGGGGGCGATAAGGCTTTCTTT. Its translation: CASSYPGGDKAFF.

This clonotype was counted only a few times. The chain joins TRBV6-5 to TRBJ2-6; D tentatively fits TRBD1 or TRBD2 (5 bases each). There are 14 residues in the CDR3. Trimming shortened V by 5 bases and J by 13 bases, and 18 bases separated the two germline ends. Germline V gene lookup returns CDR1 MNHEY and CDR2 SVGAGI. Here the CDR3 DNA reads TGTGCCAGCAGTCCAGGGACGCCTTGGCAAGTCCTGACTTTC. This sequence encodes CASSPGTPWQVLTF.

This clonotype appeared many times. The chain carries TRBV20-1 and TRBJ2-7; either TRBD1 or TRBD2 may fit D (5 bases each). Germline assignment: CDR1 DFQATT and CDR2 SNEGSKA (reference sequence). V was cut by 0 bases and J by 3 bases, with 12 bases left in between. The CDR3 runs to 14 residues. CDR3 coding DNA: TGCAGTGCTAGAGATCACGGGACCTACTACGAGCAGTACTTC. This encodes CSARDHGTYYEQYF.

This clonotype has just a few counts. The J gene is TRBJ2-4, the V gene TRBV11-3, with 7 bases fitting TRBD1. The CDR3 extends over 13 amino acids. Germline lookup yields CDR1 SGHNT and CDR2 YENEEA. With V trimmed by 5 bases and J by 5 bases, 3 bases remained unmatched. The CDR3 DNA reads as TGTGCCAGCAGCCCAGGACAGGAAAACATTCAGTACTTC. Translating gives CASSPGQENIQYF.

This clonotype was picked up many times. CDR3 sequence (DNA): TGTGCCAGCTCACCACCGGGGACGGCCTCCTACAATGAGCAGTTCTTC. Protein: CASSPPGTASYNEQFF. The chain uses TRBV18 and TRBJ2-1; D is possibly TRBD1 or TRBD2 (5 bases each). V was shortened by 0 bases and J by 0 bases, with 9 bases between the two germline ends. CDR1 and CDR2 from the germline V gene are KGHSH and LQKENI. CDR3 length: 16 amino acids.

CDR3 region: CASSWGTGESTDTQYF. CDR3 nucleotide sequence: TGTGCCAGCAGTTGGGGGACAGGGGAGAGCACAGATACGCAGTATTTT. This chain joins TRBV11-3 and TRBJ2-3; TRBD1 aligns across 10 bases. Germline CDR1 is SGHNT and CDR2 is YENEEA. The CDR3 is made up of 16 amino acids. V was pared by 6 bases and J by 0 bases, with 6 bases of the junction left unmatched.

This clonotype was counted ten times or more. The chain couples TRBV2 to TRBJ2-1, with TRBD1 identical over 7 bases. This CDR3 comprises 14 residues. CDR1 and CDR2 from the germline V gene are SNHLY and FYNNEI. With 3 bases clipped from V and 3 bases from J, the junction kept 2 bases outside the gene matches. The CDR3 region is CASSDWTGYNEQFF. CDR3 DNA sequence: TGTGCCAGCAGTGATTGGACAGGCTACAATGAGCAGTTCTTC.

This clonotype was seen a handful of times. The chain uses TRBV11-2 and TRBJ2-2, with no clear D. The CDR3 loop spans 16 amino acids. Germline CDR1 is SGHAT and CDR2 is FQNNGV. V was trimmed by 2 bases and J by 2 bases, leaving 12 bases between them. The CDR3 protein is CASSLQWLANTGELFF. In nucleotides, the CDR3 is TGTGCCAGCAGCTTACAGTGGCTCGCAAACACCGGGGAGCTGTTTTTT.

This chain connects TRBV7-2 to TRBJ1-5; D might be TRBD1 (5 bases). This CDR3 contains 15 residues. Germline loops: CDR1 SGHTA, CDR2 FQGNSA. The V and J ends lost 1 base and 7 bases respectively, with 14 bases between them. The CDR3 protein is CASSLVWGEGQPQHF. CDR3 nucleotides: TGTGCCAGCAGCTTAGTCTGGGGGGAGGGCCAGCCCCAGCATTTT.

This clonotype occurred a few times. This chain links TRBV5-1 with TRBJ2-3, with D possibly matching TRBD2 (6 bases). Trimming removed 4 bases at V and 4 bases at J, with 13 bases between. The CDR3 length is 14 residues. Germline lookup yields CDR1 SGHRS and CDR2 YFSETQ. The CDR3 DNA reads TGCGCCAGCAGCGGCGGGGAGATCCCAGATACGCAGTATTTT. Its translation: CASSGGEIPDTQYF.

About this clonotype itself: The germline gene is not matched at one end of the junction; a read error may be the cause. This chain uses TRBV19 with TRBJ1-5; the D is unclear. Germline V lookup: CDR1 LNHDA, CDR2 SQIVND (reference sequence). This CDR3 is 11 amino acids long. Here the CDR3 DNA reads TGTGCCAGTAGTAGCGCCAGGCTGACGGATTTT. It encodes CASSSARLTDF.

For the CDR3, the DNA is TGTGCCAGCAGTTACTCGGCAGGAGCGGGAGGGCCCAACGAGCAGTACTTC. It encodes CASSYSAGAGGPNEQYF. The V and J genes are TRBV6-6 and TRBJ2-7; the match to TRBD2 covers 10 bases. V trimming: 0 bases; J trimming: 5 bases; junction bases outside the gene matches: 10. There are 17 residues in the CDR3. Germline V lookup: CDR1 MNHNY, CDR2 SVGAGI (reference sequence).

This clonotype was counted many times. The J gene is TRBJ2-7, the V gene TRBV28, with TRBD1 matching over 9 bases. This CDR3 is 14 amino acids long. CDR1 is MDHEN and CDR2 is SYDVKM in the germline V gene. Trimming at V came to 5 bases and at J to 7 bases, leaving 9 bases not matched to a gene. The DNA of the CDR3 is TGTGCCAGCAGTCCCCCTGGACAGGGGCTTGAGCAGTACTTC. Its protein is CASSPPGQGLEQYF.

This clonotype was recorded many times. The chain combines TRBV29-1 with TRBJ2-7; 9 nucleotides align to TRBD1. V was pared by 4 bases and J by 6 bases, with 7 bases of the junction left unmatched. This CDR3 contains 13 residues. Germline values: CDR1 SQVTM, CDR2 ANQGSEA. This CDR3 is CSVAGTGMGEQYF. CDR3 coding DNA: TGCAGCGTTGCCGGGACAGGGATGGGCGAGCAGTACTTC.

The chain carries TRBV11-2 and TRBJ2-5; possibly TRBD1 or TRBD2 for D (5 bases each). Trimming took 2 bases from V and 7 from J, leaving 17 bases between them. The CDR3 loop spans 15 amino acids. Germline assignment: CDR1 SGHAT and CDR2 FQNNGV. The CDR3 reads CASSLSGAKSGTQYF. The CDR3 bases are TGTGCCAGCAGCTTATCCGGGGCAAAATCTGGGACCCAGTACTTC.

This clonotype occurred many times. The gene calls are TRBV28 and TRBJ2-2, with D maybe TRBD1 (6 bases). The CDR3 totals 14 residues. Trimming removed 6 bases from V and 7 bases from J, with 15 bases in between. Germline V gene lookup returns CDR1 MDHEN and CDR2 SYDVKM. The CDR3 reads CASSSEQGYGELFF. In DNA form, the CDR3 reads TGTGCCAGCAGCAGTGAACAGGGTTACGGGGAGCTGTTTTTT.

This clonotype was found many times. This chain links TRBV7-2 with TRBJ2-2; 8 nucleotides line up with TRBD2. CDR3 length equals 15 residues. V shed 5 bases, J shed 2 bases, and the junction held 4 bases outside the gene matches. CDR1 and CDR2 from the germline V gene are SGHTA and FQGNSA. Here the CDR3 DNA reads TGTGCCAGCAGCGCCGGGACTAGAAACACCGGGGAGCTGTTTTTT. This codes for CASSAGTRNTGELFF.

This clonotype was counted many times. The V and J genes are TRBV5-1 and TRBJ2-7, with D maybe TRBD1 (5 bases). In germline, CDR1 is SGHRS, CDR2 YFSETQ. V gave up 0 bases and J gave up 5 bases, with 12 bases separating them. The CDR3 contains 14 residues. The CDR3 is CASSLALQAHEQYF. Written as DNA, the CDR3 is TGCGCCAGCAGCTTGGCCCTACAGGCCCACGAGCAGTACTTC.

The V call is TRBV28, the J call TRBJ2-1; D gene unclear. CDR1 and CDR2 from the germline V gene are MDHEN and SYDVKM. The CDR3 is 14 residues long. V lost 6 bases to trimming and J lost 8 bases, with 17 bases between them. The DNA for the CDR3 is TGTGCCAGCAGCCCCATATTTTTTGGCCATGAGCAGTTCTTC. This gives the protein CASSPIFFGHEQFF.

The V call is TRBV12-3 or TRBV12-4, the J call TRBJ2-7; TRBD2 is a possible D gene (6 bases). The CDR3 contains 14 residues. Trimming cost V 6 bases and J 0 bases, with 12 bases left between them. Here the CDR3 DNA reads TGTGCCAGCAGAGAGGCGGGGACCTCCTACGAGCAGTACTTC. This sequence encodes CASREAGTSYEQYF.

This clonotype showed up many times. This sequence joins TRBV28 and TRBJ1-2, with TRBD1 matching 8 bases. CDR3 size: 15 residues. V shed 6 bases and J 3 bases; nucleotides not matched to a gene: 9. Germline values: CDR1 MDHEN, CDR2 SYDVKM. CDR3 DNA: TGTGCCAGCAGCAAAACGGACAGGGCTTACTATGGCTACACCTTC. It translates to CASSKTDRAYYGYTF.

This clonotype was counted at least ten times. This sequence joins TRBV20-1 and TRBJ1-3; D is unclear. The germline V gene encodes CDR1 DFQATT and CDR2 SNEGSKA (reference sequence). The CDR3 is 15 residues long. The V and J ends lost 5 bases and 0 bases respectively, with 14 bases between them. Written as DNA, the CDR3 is TGCAGTGCTCCAATCGGGTCCGACTCTGGAAACACCATATATTTT. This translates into CSAPIGSDSGNTIYF.

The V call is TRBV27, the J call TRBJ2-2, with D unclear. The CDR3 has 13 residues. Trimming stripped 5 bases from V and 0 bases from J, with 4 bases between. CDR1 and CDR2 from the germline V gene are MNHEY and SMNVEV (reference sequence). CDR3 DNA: TGTGCCAGCAGTGCCTCGAACACCGGGGAGCTGTTTTTT. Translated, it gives CASSASNTGELFF.

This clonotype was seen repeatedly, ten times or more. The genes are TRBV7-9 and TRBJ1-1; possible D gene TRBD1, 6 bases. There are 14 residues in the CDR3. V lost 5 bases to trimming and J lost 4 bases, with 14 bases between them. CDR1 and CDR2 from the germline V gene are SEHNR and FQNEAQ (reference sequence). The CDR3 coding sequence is TGTGCCAGCAGCCCGGGGGGCCTGGCCACTGAAGCTTTCTTT. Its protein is CASSPGGLATEAFF. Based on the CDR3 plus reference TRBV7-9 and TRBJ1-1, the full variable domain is DTGVSQNPRHKITKRGQNVTFRCDPISEHNRLYWYRQTLGQGPEFLTYFQNEAQLEKSRLLSDRFSAERPKGSFSTLEIQRTEQGDSAMYLCASSPGGLATEAFFGQGTRLTVV.

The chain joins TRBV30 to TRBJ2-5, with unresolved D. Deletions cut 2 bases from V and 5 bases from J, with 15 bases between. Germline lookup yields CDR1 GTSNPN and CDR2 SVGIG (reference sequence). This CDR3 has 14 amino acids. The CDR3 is CAWSTSVVGETQYF. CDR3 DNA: TGTGCCTGGAGTACTTCCGTTGTGGGGGAGACCCAGTACTTC.